The sample holds a few counts of the clone carrying this TCR beta chain. Its antigen remains unidentified. This sample was taken from a study of persistence of HIV-infected CD4 T cells. Cells were stimulated nonspecifically with anti-CD3/anti-CD28 magnetic beads. Sorting selected CD4+ T cells upregulating both CD40 ligand and CD69. Donors were HIV-1-infected adults who began suppressive ART during chronic infection. Inclusion required CMV-positive serology and CD4+ counts above 400 cells/uL. CD8+ T cells were removed from PBMCs prior to stimulation. A roughly 20-hour stimulation of CD8-depleted PBMCs used anti-CD28/CD49d costimulation, CD40-blocking antibody and enfuvirtide. The immunoSEQ assay was version 4, run in survey mode. Here immunoSEQ multiplex PCR was the method, and the copy in TCRdb shows in-frame clones only, minus some. The sample carries about 46,000 clones, around 89% recorded once. This CDR3 has 15 amino acids. Germline assignment: CDR1 KGHSH and CDR2 LQKENI. The junction had 3 bases not matched to a gene; V was cut back by 3 bases and J by 1 base.

The sample was CD4+ T cells sorted from PBMCs after 18-hour stimulation, taken from a patient who received antiretroviral therapy. The V gene is TRBV18, the J gene TRBJ1-1, with TRBD1 matching 9 bases. The sequence was collected from an adult woman with HIV who was CMV-seropositive. The CDR3, as DNA: TGTGCCAGCTCACCCCGGGACAGGGCGAACACTGAAGCTTTCTTT. This translates into CASSPRDRANTEAFF.